This T cell receptor beta chain is drawn from a study of T cells after yellow fever vaccination (dated by TCRdb to 2018 to 2020). In terms of the full investigation: The SMART-Seq v4 Ultra Low Input RNA kit was used to prepare libraries from fractions with low cell numbers. To follow T-cell clones before and after primary and booster YFV17D yellow fever vaccination, bulk TCR alpha and beta repertoires were sequenced over time. The cohort comprised two healthy male donors, one aged 18 to 29 and one aged 30 to 40 years. Blood was collected at multiple timepoints before and after primary and secondary immunization, and bulk PBMC replicates and cell subsets were isolated.

V loses 6 bases at its end and J loses 2 bases; junction bases beyond the gene matches: 2. The CDR3 contains 14 residues, cysteine and phenylalanine counted. The only DNA kept is the CDR3, 42 bases in frame from the first base. In this sample, this clonotype turned up many times. Its specific antigen is unknown. Within one base of it there is no much larger clone, and no base qualities were kept. Results the study describes overall, beyond this receptor: Because only a couple of donors were included in the study, the extent to which the findings can be generalized is limited. Most clones expanded after primary vaccination (96% of CD4 and 88% of CD8) were re-detected after the booster, suggesting that broad memory maintenance occurred. A small fraction of clonotypes appeared in both the CD4 and CD8 compartments, likely as a result of convergent recombination. The secondary T-cell response was found to be weaker but faster than the primary response, with a peak reached on day 5 rather than on day 15. Computational filtering was needed because FACS-sorted repertoires could contain abundant contaminating clonotypes from the bulk population.

Sequencing relied on an Illumina NovaSeq 6000. TCR cDNA was synthesized by 5'RACE template switching, through which a universal primer site and unique molecular identifiers were introduced. cDNA synthesis was primed from both the TCR alpha and TCR beta constant segments. Libraries were amplified in two PCR steps, with sample barcodes and sequencing adapters added in the second step. Sequencing of libraries was performed on Illumina HiSeq 2500 (2x100 bp) or NovaSeq (2x150 bp). In the paper's pipeline: MIGEC handled demultiplexing of reads and collapsing into UMI consensus sequences, while MiXCR performed V(D)J alignment. Vaccine-responding clonotypes were defined with edgeR using replicate PBMC samples, requiring FDR below 0.01 and a log2 fold change above 5 up to day 15. CD4 or CD8 identity was assigned to each bulk clonotype according to whether the clonotype was present at higher abundance in the sequenced CD4 repertoire or the sequenced CD8 repertoire. TCRdb ran its own pipeline on the public reads, namely fastp trimming at Q25 and MiXCR clone calling, and kept in-frame beta chains. A single entry per CDR3 protein holds the most common genes and DNA from its merged rows. The V and J calls here are based on TCRdb, not the publication. Here the sample has 200,000 to 300,000 distinct CDR3 sequences; 3.6% occur a single time. The ten largest make up about a fifth of the sample.

The intended sense of this specimen's treatment or condition label: live attenuated yellow fever vaccine strain. At each blood-draw timepoint, two biological replicates of bulk PBMCs were collected. PBMCs were isolated from peripheral blood using a standard Ficoll-Paque protocol. TriZol was used to extract RNA from bulk PBMCs, from CD4 and CD8 fractions, and from dextramer-positive and dextramer-negative fractions. The input for sequencing was PBMCs, taken 15 days after the yellow fever booster vaccination. The chain couples TRBV12-3 or TRBV12-4 to TRBJ2-7, with TRBD2 matching 12 junction bases. The receptor comes from a man aged 18 to 30 who received the YFV17D yellow fever vaccine. The nucleotide sequence is given as TGTGCCAGCAGACTAGCGGGGGGCCCCTACGAGCAGTACTTC. Its translation reads: CASRLAGGPYEQYF.